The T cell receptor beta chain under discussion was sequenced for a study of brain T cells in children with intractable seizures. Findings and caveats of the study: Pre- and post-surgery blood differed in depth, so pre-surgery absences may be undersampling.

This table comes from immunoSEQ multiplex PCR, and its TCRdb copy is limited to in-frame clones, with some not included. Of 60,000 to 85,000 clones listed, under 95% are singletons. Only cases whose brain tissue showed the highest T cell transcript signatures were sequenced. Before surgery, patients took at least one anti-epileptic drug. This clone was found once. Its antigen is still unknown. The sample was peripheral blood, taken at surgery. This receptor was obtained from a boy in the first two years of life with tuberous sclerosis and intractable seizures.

The CDR3 sequence: CASGSADSSTDTQYF. The CDR3 DNA is TGTGCCAGCGGTTCGGCGGATAGTAGCACAGATACGCAGTATTTT. V and J are TRBV6-4 and TRBJ2-3; D is unclear. The V end was cut by 8 bases, the J end by 0 bases, with 15 bases between. From germline, CDR1 is MRHNA and CDR2 SNTAGT. CDR3 length: 15 amino acids.